This T cell receptor (beta chain) was captured by sequencing in a study of shared clonotypes between healthy human individuals. The study, taken as a whole, reports: A small donor pool kept down the genetic and exposure-history diversity that was represented. Researchers sampled blood only, noting tissue repertoires likely differ. Estimated clonotype richness was generally higher in naive than memory subsets.

At the deep level, the assay was run. Using immunoSEQ multiplex PCR, the repertoire was profiled, and TCRdb retains in-frame clones only, with some absent. The profile shows 2 million to 3 million clones, over 85% of them singletons. V lost 0 bases and J 0 bases, leaving 13 bases between the germline ends. CDR1 SGDLS and CDR2 YYNGEE come from the germline V gene. The CDR3 has 16 amino acids. A note on this clone: Its antigen is as yet unknown.

This TCR was sampled from a man aged 18 to 29 in good health. Some clones in this sample may be carry-over from other donors' samples. Sequencing input: naive CD4+ T cells from PBMCs. Sample subset: CD45RA+ positively selected. This chain joins TRBV9 and TRBJ2-7; D possibly matches TRBD1 or TRBD2 (5 bases each). CDR3 protein: CASSVGGMGTSYEQYF. The CDR3 nucleotides read TGTGCCAGCAGCGTAGGAGGAATGGGGACCTCCTACGAGCAGTACTTC.